This T cell receptor beta chain comes out of a study of shared clonotypes between healthy human individuals. Whole-study context: Every donor yielded three CD4 naive, three CD4 memory, two CD8 naive and one CD8 memory plate.

Profiled with immunoSEQ multiplex PCR; TCRdb holds only in-frame clones, not every one. Of hundreds of thousands of clones in the sample, 90% to 97% are singletons; the top ten hold 0.11%. Positive CCR7 selection of CD45RO-negative cells yielded the naive CD8 cells, and terminally differentiated effector memory CD45RA+ cells were excluded. Only Caucasian adults living in Nashville, Tennessee made up the donor group. Germline CDR1 is MNHNY and CDR2 is SVGAGI (reference sequence). The CDR3 loop spans 16 amino acids. Trimming cost V 5 bases and J 4 bases; bases outside gene matches: 6. The table lists this clone with a count of one. Its antigen remains unknown. Study-level points and caveats: Among the subsets, naive ones generally showed larger estimated richness than memory ones. Represented diversity (both genetic and exposure-history) was limited by the small number of donors.

Sequencing was performed on naive CD8+ T cells sorted from blood. This TCR came from a woman aged 25 to 39 in good health. The gene calls are TRBV6-6 and TRBJ1-5, with 12 bases identical to TRBD1. The CDR3 reads CASSPGTGGLNQPQHF. For the CDR3, the DNA is TGTGCCAGCAGTCCCGGGACAGGGGGCCTAAATCAGCCCCAGCATTTT.